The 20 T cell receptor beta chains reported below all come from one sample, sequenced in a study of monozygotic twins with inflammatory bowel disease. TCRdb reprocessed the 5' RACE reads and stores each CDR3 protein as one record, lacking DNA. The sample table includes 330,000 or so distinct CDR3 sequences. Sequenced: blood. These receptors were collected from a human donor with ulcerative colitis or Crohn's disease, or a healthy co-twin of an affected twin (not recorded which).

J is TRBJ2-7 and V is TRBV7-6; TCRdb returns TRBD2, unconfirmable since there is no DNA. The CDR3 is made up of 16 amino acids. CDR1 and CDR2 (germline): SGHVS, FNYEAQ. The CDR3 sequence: CASSSGTSGDPYEQYF.

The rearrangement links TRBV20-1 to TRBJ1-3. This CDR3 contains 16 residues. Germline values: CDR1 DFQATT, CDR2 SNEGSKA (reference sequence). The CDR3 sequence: CSASVGGVISGNTIYF.

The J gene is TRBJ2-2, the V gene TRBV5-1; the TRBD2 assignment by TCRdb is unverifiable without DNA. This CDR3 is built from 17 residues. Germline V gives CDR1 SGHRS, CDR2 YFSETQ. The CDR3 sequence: CASSLSEAGGLTGELFF.

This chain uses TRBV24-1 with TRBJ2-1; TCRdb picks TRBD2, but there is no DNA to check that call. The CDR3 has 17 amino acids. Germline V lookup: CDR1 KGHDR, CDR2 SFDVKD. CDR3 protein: CATSERTSGRARTEQFF.

The CDR3: CASSSTWTDSQRQETQYF. The chain is built from TRBV5-4 and TRBJ2-5; TCRdb selects TRBD2, and the lack of DNA leaves this call unchecked. CDR1 is SGHNT and CDR2 is YYREEE in the germline V gene (reference sequence). CDR3 length: 18 amino acids.

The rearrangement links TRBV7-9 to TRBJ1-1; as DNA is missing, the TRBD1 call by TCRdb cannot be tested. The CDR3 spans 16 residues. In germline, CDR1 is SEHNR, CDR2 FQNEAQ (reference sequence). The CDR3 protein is CASSLAPGRGDTEAFF. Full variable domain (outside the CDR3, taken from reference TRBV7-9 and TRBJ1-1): DTGVSQNPRHKITKRGQNVTFRCDPISEHNRLYWYRQTLGQGPEFLTYFQNEAQLEKSRLLSDRFSAERPKGSFSTLEIQRTEQGDSAMYLCASSLAPGRGDTEAFFGQGTRLTVV.

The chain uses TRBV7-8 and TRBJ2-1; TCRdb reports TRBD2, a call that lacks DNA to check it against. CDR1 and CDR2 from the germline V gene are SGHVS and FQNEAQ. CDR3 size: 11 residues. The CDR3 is CASSPRGEQFF.

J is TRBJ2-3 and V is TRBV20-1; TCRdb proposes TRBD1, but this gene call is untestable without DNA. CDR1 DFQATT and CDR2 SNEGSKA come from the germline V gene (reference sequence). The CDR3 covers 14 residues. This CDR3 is CSARDRGRADTQYF.

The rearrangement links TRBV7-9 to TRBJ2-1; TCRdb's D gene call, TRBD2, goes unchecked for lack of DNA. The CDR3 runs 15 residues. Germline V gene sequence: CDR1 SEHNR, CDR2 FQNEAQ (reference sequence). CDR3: CASSFPGLVYNEQFF.

This chain's CDR3 is CASKLSTEQFF. The V call is TRBV2, the J call TRBJ2-1. CDR1 SNHLY and CDR2 FYNNEI come from the germline V gene. The CDR3 covers 11 residues.

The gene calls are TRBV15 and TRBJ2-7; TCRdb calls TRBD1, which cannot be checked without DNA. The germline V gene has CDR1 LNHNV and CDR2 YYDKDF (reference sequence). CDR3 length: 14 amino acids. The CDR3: CGDETGHEDYEQYF.

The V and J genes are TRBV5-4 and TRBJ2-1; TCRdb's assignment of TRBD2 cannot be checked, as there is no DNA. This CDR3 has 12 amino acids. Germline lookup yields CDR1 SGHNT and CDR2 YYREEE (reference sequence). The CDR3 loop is CASSPVANEQFF.

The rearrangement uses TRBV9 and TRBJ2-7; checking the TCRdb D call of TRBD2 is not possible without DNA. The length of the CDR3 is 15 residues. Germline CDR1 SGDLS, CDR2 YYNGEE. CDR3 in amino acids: CASSTTPTSSYEQYF.

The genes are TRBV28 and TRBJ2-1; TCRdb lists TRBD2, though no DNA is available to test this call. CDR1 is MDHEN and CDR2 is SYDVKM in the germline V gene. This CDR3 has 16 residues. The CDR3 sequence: CASSRAGTRPSNEQFF.

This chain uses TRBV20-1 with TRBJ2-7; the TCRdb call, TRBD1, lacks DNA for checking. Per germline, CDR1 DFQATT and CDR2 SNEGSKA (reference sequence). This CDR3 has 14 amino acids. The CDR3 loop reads CSARTGTLTYEQYF.

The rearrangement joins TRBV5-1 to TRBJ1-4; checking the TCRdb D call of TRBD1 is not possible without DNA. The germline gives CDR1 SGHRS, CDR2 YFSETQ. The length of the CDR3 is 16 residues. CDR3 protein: CASSLAAGTENEKLFF.

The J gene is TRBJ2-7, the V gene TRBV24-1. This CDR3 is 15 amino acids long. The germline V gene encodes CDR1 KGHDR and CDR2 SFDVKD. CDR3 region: CATSDPRSKSYEQYF.

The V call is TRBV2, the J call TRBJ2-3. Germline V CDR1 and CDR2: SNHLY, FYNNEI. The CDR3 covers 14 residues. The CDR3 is CASKPDFSTDTQYF. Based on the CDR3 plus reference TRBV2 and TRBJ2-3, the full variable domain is EPEVTQTPSHQVTQMGQEVILRCVPISNHLYFYWYRQILGQKVEFLVSFYNNEISEKSEIFDDQFSVERPDGSNFTLKIRSTKLEDSAMYFCASKPDFSTDTQYFGPGTRLTVL.

The chain's CDR3 is CASSPGDREFTEAFF. The chain carries TRBV5-1 and TRBJ1-1; TCRdb proposes TRBD1, but this gene call is untestable without DNA. Germline V CDR1 and CDR2: SGHRS, YFSETQ. The CDR3 runs 15 residues.

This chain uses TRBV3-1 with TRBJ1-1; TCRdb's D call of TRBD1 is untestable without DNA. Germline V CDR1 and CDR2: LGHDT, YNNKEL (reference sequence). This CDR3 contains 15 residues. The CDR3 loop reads CASSQFSVRGTEAFF.